What follows are 32 T cell receptor beta chains derived from one specimen sequenced in a study of spatial heterogeneity in lung cancer (dated 2019 in TCRdb). Results and caveats for the whole study, not just this receptor: A correlation was observed between the number of expanded intratumoral alpha and beta TCRs and the tumor nonsynonymous mutation count.

Their cognate antigens are unknown. The protocol used for the library was 5' RACE. This sample was sequenced with a NextSeq 500. TCRdb reprocessing: public reads trimmed at Q25 with fastp, clones called with MiXCR, in-frame beta chains kept. CDR3 protein duplicates are merged, each entry listing the most common genes and DNA. For this sample the table gives about 7,700 distinct CDR3 sequences, of which 8.5% to 9.5% were detected only once. Of the sample, approximately 9% is held by the ten largest clones. The sample's time point label is to be understood as: sample taken at primary tumor resection. The input for sequencing was lung tumor tissue, taken at surgery. Receptors were obtained from a male donor with early-stage non-small cell lung cancer.

This clonotype rates as medium-sized (0.01 to 0.1%). This sequence joins TRBV29-1 and TRBJ1-1, with D perhaps matching TRBD1 (6 bases). The CDR3 loop spans 10 amino acids. Germline lookup yields CDR1 SQVTM and CDR2 ANQGSEA. The germline V and J ends were trimmed by 6 bases and 7 bases, with 9 bases remaining between them. The CDR3 sequence is CSVETGEAFF. The CDR3 DNA reads TGCAGCGTAGAGACAGGTGAAGCTTTCTTT.

The rearrangement links TRBV7-6 to TRBJ2-1; D may correspond to TRBD1 or TRBD2 (5 bases each). Germline V gene data show CDR1 as SGHVS and CDR2 as FNYEAQ. Trimming removed 5 bases from V and 8 bases from J, with 16 bases in between. This CDR3 is 14 amino acids long. CDR3 bases: TGTGCCAGCAGCCCGGGACGGGCCTTTGATGAGCAGTTCTTC. The encoded protein is CASSPGRAFDEQFF.

The V and J genes are TRBV28 and TRBJ1-3; no clear D gene. Germline assignment: CDR1 MDHEN and CDR2 SYDVKM. The V gene lost 5 bases and the J gene lost 5 bases, with 7 bases spanning the gap. This CDR3 contains 12 residues. The CDR3 spells CASSRDRNTIYF. CDR3 bases: TGTGCCAGCAGTAGAGACAGAAACACCATATATTTT.

This clonotype was seen at least ten times. The genes are TRBV7-2 and TRBJ1-1, with TRBD1 as a possible D gene (5 bases). The V gene's germline CDR1 is SGHTA and CDR2 FQGNSA. The length of the CDR3 is 13 residues. Trimming removed 1 base from V and 7 bases from J, with 10 bases in between. In DNA, the CDR3 is TGTGCCAGCAGCTTAGACGGGACGGTTGAAGCTTTCTTT. Translation gives CASSLDGTVEAFF.

A few counts support this clonotype. V usage is TRBV7-8 and J usage is TRBJ2-5; TRBD1 is a possible D gene (6 bases). This CDR3 is 14 amino acids long. CDR1 and CDR2 (germline): SGHVS, FQNEAQ. Trimming left V 4 bases short and J 1 base short, with 10 bases between. This CDR3 reads CASSSVRGQETQYF. The DNA for the CDR3 is TGTGCCAGCAGCTCCGTCAGGGGCCAAGAGACCCAGTACTTC.

This clonotype is medium-sized. This sequence joins TRBV5-1 and TRBJ2-1; D call uncertain. Germline CDR1 SGHRS, CDR2 YFSETQ. V lost 7 bases, J lost 5 bases, and 16 bases lay in between. The CDR3 spans 14 residues. CDR3 protein: CASGRGWADNEQFF. The CDR3, as DNA: TGCGCCAGCGGACGCGGTTGGGCCGACAATGAGCAGTTCTTC.

In its sample, this clonotype was seen a few times. This sequence joins TRBV5-1 and TRBJ2-7; TRBD2 matches at 10 bases. This CDR3 is built from 15 residues. With 2 bases clipped from V and 3 bases from J, the junction kept 5 bases outside the gene matches. The germline V gene has CDR1 SGHRS and CDR2 YFSETQ. CDR3: CASSLLAGYHYEQYF. DNA for the CDR3: TGCGCCAGCAGCTTACTAGCGGGATATCACTACGAGCAGTACTTC.

This chain connects TRBV6-1 to TRBJ1-1; the match to TRBD1 covers 9 bases. From germline, CDR1 is MNHNS and CDR2 SASEGT. This CDR3 has 14 residues. V was pared by 4 bases and J by 5 bases, with 5 bases of the junction left unmatched. The CDR3 region has the DNA TGTGCCAGCAGTGTACAGGGGGCGGGAACTGAAGCTTTCTTT. Translation: CASSVQGAGTEAFF.

The V and J genes are TRBV7-2 and TRBJ1-3; D is undetermined. The V and J ends lost 5 bases and 4 bases respectively, with 9 bases between them. Per germline, CDR1 SGHTA and CDR2 FQGNSA. The CDR3 totals 13 residues. CDR3 sequence (DNA): TGTGCCAGCAGCCCCGACCAGGGAAACACCATATATTTT. Protein sequence: CASSPDQGNTIYF.

This chain joins TRBV6-6 and TRBJ2-5, with TRBD1 matching 7 bases. Germline-derived CDR1 and CDR2 are MNHNY and SVGAGI (reference sequence). The CDR3 is made up of 14 amino acids. The trim removed 4 bases at V and 4 bases at J, leaving 6 bases unmatched. The DNA of the CDR3 is TGTGCCAGCAGTTTTAGGGACAGAAGAGAGACCCAGTACTTC. Protein product: CASSFRDRRETQYF.

The CDR3 here is CAWTTANTEAFF. CDR3 coding DNA: TGTGCCTGGACAACAGCGAACACTGAAGCTTTCTTT. This sequence joins TRBV30 and TRBJ1-1, with no clear D. Trimming removed 4 bases from V and 1 base from J, with 7 bases in between. This CDR3 spans 12 amino acids. Looked up from germline, CDR1 is GTSNPN and CDR2 is SVGIG (reference sequence).

By sample fraction, this clonotype is medium-sized. The chain carries TRBV6-5 and TRBJ2-7, with TRBD2 matching 8 bases. There are 15 residues in the CDR3. CDR1 is MNHEY and CDR2 is SVGAGI in the germline V gene. V gave up 6 bases and J gave up 5 bases; unmatched junction bases: 12. This chain's CDR3 is CASSPRGVPRDEQYF. Here the CDR3 DNA reads TGTGCCAGCAGCCCGCGGGGGGTCCCAAGGGACGAGCAGTACTTC.

This clonotype was seen repeatedly, ten times or more. The chain carries TRBV6-5 and TRBJ2-3, with a weak D call TRBD2 (7 bases). The V gene lost 6 bases and the J gene lost 2 bases, with 9 bases spanning the gap. This CDR3 comprises 13 residues. The germline V gene encodes CDR1 MNHEY and CDR2 SVGAGI. The CDR3 loop is CASSGGLTDTQYF. The DNA of the CDR3 is TGTGCCAGCAGCGGGGGGCTCACAGATACGCAGTATTTT.

By share, this clonotype counts as medium-sized (0.01 to 0.1%). The genes are TRBV7-2 and TRBJ2-5; 7 bases line up with TRBD1. The V and J ends lost 5 bases and 2 bases, in that order; junction bases with no gene match: 8. The CDR3 is 15 amino acids. Germline V CDR1 and CDR2: SGHTA, FQGNSA. The CDR3 region has the DNA TGTGCCAGCAGCACTAACAGGGGCCTTCAAGAGACCCAGTACTTC. It yields the protein CASSTNRGLQETQYF.

Sample share makes this clonotype medium-sized (0.01 to 0.1%). The chain has TRBV7-2 and TRBJ2-1; TRBD1 aligns across 9 bases. CDR3 length: 14 amino acids. In germline, CDR1 is SGHTA, CDR2 FQGNSA. V shed 5 bases and J 9 bases; nucleotides not matched to a gene: 8. CDR3 sequence reads: CASSTGTGFREQFF. The CDR3 coding sequence is TGTGCCAGCAGCACCGGGACAGGGTTTCGTGAGCAGTTCTTC.

By proportion, this clonotype is medium-sized. This rearrangement joins TRBV5-4 to TRBJ1-6, with TRBD1 matching 8 bases. The length of the CDR3 is 15 residues. Germline lookup yields CDR1 SGHNT and CDR2 YYREEE (reference sequence). J was trimmed by 9 bases and V by 4 bases; bases with no gene match: 9. CDR3 sequence reads: CASSPEQGVGSPLHF. In DNA form, the CDR3 reads TGTGCCAGCAGCCCCGAACAGGGGGTTGGTTCACCCCTCCACTTT.

This clonotype showed up many times. The chain is built from TRBV6-2 or TRBV6-3 and TRBJ2-2; D gene unclear. V lost 0 bases, J lost 4 bases, and 9 bases lay in between. Germline V gene data show CDR1 as MNHEY and CDR2 as SVGEGT. This CDR3 comprises 15 residues. The CDR3 protein is CASSYSQPPTGELFF. The CDR3, as DNA: TGTGCCAGCAGTTACTCGCAGCCGCCCACCGGGGAGCTGTTTTTT.

The genes are TRBV6-2 or TRBV6-3 and TRBJ2-5; possible D gene TRBD1, 5 bases. CDR1 MNHEY and CDR2 SVGEGT come from the germline V gene. V was pared by 2 bases and J by 4 bases, with 5 bases between. This CDR3 spans 12 amino acids. DNA of the CDR3: TGTGCCAGCAGTTACGGGGCAGAGACCCAGTACTTC. It codes for CASSYGAETQYF.

The chain joins TRBV5-1 to TRBJ2-7; a possible D gene is TRBD1 (5 bases). V lost 0 bases, J lost 4 bases, and 8 bases lay in between. The CDR3 has 13 residues. From germline, CDR1 is SGHRS and CDR2 YFSETQ. CDR3 in DNA: TGCGCCAGCAGCTTGGGACAGCAGTACGAGCAGTACTTC. It codes for CASSLGQQYEQYF.

This clonotype came up a few times. The rearrangement links TRBV7-2 to TRBJ1-6; perhaps TRBD1 as D (6 bases). V dropped 3 bases and J dropped 7 bases, with 7 bases sitting between them. The CDR3 has 13 residues. Per the germline V gene, CDR1 is SGHTA and CDR2 is FQGNSA. In DNA, the CDR3 is TGTGCCAGCAGCTTGGGGGCAAATTCACCCCTCCACTTT. Encoded protein: CASSLGANSPLHF.

The chain recombines TRBV7-9 with TRBJ2-7, with D uncertain. CDR1 and CDR2 (germline): SEHNR, FQNEAQ (reference sequence). V lost 2 bases to trimming and J lost 4 bases, with 12 bases between them. This CDR3 spans 14 amino acids. The CDR3 bases are TGTGCCAGCAGCTTAAACCATCCCACATACGAGCAGTACTTC. Encoded protein: CASSLNHPTYEQYF.

The V call is TRBV6-1, the J call TRBJ1-1; 7 bases map to TRBD1. V dropped 7 bases and J dropped 3; count of bases not matched to a gene: 5. The CDR3 totals 13 residues. The germline CDR1 and CDR2 sequences are MNHNS and SASEGT. CDR3 amino acids: CASTRGLDTEAFF. The CDR3 coding sequence is TGTGCCAGCACTAGGGGGCTGGACACTGAAGCTTTCTTT.

V usage is TRBV20-1 and J usage is TRBJ1-1; D may be TRBD1 (5 bases). This CDR3 has 14 amino acids. Looked up from germline, CDR1 is DFQATT and CDR2 is SNEGSKA (reference sequence). The V gene lost 4 bases and the J gene lost 6 bases, with 18 bases spanning the gap. The CDR3 DNA reads TGCAGTGCTATTAGTAACAGGCAAGATTCTGAAGCTTTCTTT. Translating it yields CSAISNRQDSEAFF.

By share, this clonotype ranks as medium-sized. This chain uses TRBV30 with TRBJ1-6; TRBD1 matches 9 bases. J lost 6 bases, V lost 4 bases, and 1 base had no gene match. The CDR3 sequence is 13 residues long. Germline CDR1 reads GTSNPN; CDR2 reads SVGIG (reference sequence). This CDR3 reads CAWKGQGNSPLHF. The DNA of the CDR3 is TGTGCCTGGAAGGGACAGGGTAATTCACCCCTCCACTTT.

This clonotype is medium-sized by share. V and J are TRBV28 and TRBJ1-4; no firm D call. The germline V and J ends were trimmed by 1 base and 6 bases, with 9 bases remaining between them. The germline CDR1 and CDR2 sequences are MDHEN and SYDVKM. The length of the CDR3 is 14 residues. The CDR3 protein is CASSLSGDHEKLFF. CDR3 DNA sequence: TGTGCCAGCAGTTTATCAGGCGATCATGAAAAACTGTTTTTT.

This clonotype qualifies as medium-sized. The rearrangement joins TRBV7-3 to TRBJ1-1; no clear D. The V end was cut by 2 bases, the J end by 1 base, with 5 bases between. The CDR3 sequence is 13 residues long. CDR1 and CDR2 from the germline V gene are SGHTA and FQGTGA. CDR3 sequence reads: CASSLSGNTEAFF. The CDR3 DNA reads TGTGCCAGCAGCTTATCAGGGAACACTGAAGCTTTCTTT.

This clonotype is a singleton in its sample. The CDR3 reads CSVEDLQIPDGYTF. The DNA for the CDR3 is TGCAGCGTTGAAGATCTCCAGATACCAGATGGCTACACCTTC. The chain combines TRBV29-1 with TRBJ1-2, with unresolved D. V gave up 0 bases and J gave up 6 bases, with 14 bases separating them. This CDR3 region has 14 residues. Germline V gene lookup returns CDR1 SQVTM and CDR2 ANQGSEA.

This clonotype is medium-sized within its sample. V usage is TRBV7-2 and J usage is TRBJ1-4, with TRBD1 matching over 10 bases. The CDR3 extends over 15 amino acids. V trimming: 5 bases; J trimming: 7 bases; junction bases outside the gene matches: 7. Germline CDR1 is SGHTA and CDR2 is FQGNSA. This CDR3 reads CASSQNRDRGEKLFF. Written as DNA, the CDR3 is TGTGCCAGCAGCCAAAACCGGGACAGGGGTGAAAAACTGTTTTTT.

This clonotype is medium-sized (0.01 to 0.1%). The V and J genes are TRBV5-5 and TRBJ1-2, with a weak D call TRBD1 (5 bases). V lost 1 base to trimming and J lost 8 bases, with 15 bases between them. CDR1 and CDR2 (germline): SGHKS, YYEKEE (reference sequence). CDR3 length equals 14 residues. In DNA, the CDR3 is TGTGCCAGCAGCTTGAGAGGGCAGGGTGGAGGCTACACCTTC. Translation: CASSLRGQGGGYTF.

This clonotype was seen many times. This sequence joins TRBV5-4 and TRBJ2-2; a possible D gene is TRBD1 (6 bases). The germline V gene has CDR1 SGHNT and CDR2 YYREEE (reference sequence). This CDR3 region has 16 residues. V dropped 0 bases and J dropped 5 bases, with 14 bases sitting between them. The CDR3 protein is CASSLARGADTGELFF. The CDR3 DNA follows: TGTGCCAGCAGCTTGGCCAGGGGCGCAGATACCGGGGAGCTGTTTTTT.

By share, this clonotype counts as medium-sized (0.01 to 0.1%). The chain joins TRBV18 to TRBJ2-6; D is unclear. Germline loops: CDR1 KGHSH, CDR2 LQKENI. CDR3 length: 14 residues. V was clipped by 2 bases and J by 2 bases, with 4 bases between them. Here the CDR3 DNA reads TGTGCCAGCTCACCAGGGACTGGGGCCAACGTCCTGACTTTC. Its protein product is CASSPGTGANVLTF.

This clonotype is deemed medium-sized. The chain links TRBV7-2 to TRBJ2-5, with a possible D match to TRBD1 (6 bases). Germline assignment: CDR1 SGHTA and CDR2 FQGNSA. Trimming removed 4 bases at V and 4 bases at J, with 10 bases between. The CDR3 extends over 13 amino acids. The CDR3 is CASSSGHLETQYF. CDR3 nucleotide sequence: TGTGCCAGCAGCTCGGGACATTTAGAGACCCAGTACTTC.